The present T cell receptor (beta chain) was sequenced within a study of T cell responses to AZD1222 COVID-19 vaccine. Trimming cost V 6 bases and J 2 bases, with 8 bases left between them. CDR1 is MNHNY and CDR2 is SVGAGI in the germline V gene (reference sequence). The CDR3 is made up of 12 amino acids. TCRdb keeps only in-frame clones here, not all; method: immunoSEQ multiplex PCR. Among 150,000 or so clones, approximately 88% were seen once, and the ten largest hold about 6%. The sample consisted of peripheral blood, taken on day 0 of AZD1222 vaccination. The source of this sequence is an adult in good health. The chain couples TRBV6-6 to TRBJ2-7, with D perhaps TRBD1 (5 bases). The CDR3 coding sequence is TGTGCCAGCAGCGACAGCCCCTACGAGCAGTACTTC. Its translation: CASSDSPYEQYF.